The next 3 T cell receptor beta chains were all read from a single sample in a study of T cells in Graves' hyperthyroidism and ophthalmopathy. TCR beta CDR3 regions were amplified from RNA. HTBI primers were used for first-round RT-PCR of the TCR CDR3. In TCRdb, the multiplex PCR reads were re-called with MiXCR into one record per CDR3 protein. This table holds about 400,000 distinct CDR3 sequences, less than 15% found once. What was sequenced was blood. The source of these receptors is a woman between 18 and 29 years old with Graves' hyperthyroidism.

In its sample, this clonotype was seen many times. This chain joins TRBV6-5 and TRBJ2-7; D is unresolved. V lost 3 bases and J lost 0, with 18 bases in between. CDR1 and CDR2 (germline): MNHEY, SVGAGI. The CDR3 covers 17 residues. CDR3 amino acids: CASSYRVGQTPSYEQYF. The CDR3 bases are TGTGCCAGCAGTTATAGGGTCGGGCAGACTCCCTCCTACGAGCAGTACTTC.

V is TRBV28 and J is TRBJ2-1; D uncertain. Trimming took 5 bases from V and 7 from J, leaving 6 bases between them. Germline V gene sequence: CDR1 MDHEN, CDR2 SYDVKM. The CDR3 totals 11 residues. The CDR3 nucleotides read TGTGCCAGCAGTCCCGAGAATGAGCAGTTCTTC. Translation: CASSPENEQFF.

In this sample, this clonotype turned up many times. The V gene is TRBV5-1, the J gene TRBJ2-7; 9 bases fit TRBD2. Germline assignment: CDR1 SGHRS and CDR2 YFSETQ. The CDR3 is 14 residues long. Trimming took 4 bases from V and 0 from J; bases not matched to a gene: 2. Written as DNA, the CDR3 is TGCGCCAGCAGCCCTAGCGGGGTCTCCTACGAGCAGTACTTC. This translates into CASSPSGVSYEQYF.